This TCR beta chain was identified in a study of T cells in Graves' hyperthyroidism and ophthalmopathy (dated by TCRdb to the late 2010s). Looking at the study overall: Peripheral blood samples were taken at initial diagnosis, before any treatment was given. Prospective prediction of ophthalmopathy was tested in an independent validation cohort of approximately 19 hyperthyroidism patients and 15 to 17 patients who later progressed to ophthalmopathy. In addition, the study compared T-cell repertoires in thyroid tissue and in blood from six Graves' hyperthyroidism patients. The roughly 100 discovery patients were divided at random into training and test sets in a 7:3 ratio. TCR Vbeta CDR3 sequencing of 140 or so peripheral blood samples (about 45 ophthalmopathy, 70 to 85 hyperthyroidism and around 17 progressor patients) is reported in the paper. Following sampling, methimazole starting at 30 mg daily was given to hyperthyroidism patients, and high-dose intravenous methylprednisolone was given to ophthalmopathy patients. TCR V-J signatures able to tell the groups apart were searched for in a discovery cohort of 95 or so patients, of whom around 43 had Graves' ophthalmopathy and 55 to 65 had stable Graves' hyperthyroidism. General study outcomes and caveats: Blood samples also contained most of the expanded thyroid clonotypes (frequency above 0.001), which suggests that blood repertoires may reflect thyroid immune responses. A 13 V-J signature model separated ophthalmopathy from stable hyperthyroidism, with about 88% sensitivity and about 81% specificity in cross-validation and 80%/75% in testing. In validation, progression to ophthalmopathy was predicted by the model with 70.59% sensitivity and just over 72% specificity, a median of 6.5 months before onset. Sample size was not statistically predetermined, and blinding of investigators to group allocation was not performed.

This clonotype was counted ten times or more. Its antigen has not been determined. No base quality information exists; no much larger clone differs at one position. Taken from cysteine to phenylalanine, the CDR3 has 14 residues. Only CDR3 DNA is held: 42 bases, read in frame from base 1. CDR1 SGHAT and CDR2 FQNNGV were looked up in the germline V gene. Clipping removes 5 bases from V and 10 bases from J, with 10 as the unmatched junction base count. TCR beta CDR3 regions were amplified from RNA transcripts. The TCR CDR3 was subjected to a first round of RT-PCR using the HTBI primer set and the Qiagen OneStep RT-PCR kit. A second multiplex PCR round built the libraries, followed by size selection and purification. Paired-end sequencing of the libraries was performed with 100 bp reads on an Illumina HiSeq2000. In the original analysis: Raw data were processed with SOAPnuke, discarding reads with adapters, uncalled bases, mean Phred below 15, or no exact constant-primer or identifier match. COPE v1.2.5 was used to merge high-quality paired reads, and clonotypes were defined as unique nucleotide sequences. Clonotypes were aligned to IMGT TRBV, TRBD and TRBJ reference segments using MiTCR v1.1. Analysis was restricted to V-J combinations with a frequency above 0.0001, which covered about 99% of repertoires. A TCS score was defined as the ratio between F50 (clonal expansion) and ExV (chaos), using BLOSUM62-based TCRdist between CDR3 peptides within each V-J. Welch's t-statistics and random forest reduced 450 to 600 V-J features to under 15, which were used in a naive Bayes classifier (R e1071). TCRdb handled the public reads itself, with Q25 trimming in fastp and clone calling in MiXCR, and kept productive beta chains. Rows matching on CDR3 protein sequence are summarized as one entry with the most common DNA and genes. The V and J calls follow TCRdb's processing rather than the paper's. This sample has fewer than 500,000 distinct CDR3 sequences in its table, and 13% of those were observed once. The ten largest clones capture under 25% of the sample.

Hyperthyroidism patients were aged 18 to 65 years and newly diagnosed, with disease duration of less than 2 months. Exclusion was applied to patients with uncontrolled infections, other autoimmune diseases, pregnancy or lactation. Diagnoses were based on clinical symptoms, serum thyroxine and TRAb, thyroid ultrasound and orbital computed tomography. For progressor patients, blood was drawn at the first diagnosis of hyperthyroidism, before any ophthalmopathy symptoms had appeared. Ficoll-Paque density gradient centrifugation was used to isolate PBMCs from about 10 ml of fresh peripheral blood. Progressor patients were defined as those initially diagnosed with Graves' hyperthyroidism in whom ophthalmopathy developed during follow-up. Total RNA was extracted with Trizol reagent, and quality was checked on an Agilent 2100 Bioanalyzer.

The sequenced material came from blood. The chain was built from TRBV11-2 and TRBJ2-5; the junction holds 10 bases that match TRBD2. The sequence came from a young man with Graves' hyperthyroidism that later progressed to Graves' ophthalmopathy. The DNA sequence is TGTGCCAGCAGCAGACTAGCGGGCAGGATGATCCAGTACTTC. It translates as CASSRLAGRMIQYF.